The 7 T cell receptor beta chains below come from one sample, sequenced in a study of T cell repertoires in cytomegalovirus infection. One entry per CDR3 protein, called by TCRdb with MiXCR from the reads. The data hold more than 400,000 distinct CDR3 sequences, with approximately 26% observed a single time. The sample consisted of PBMCs. The origin of the receptors is a human donor in good health (CMV status not recorded). Some clones in this sample may be carry-over from other donors' samples.

This chain uses TRBV15 with TRBJ2-5; a possible D gene is TRBD2 (5 bases). The V end was cut by 0 bases, the J end by 5 bases, with 13 bases between. Germline lookup yields CDR1 LNHNV and CDR2 YYDKDF (reference sequence). CDR3 length: 15 residues. The CDR3, as DNA: TGTGCCACCAGCAGAGATGTAGGCACGGGGGAGACCCAGTACTTC. Encoded protein: CATSRDVGTGETQYF.

This clonotype has just a few counts. V gene TRBV6-6 combines with J gene TRBJ2-3; 9 bases match TRBD1. Trimming removed 7 bases from V and 6 bases from J; junction bases left unmatched: 5. CDR3 size: 13 residues. The germline V gene encodes CDR1 MNHNY and CDR2 SVGAGI (reference sequence). The CDR3 DNA is TGTGCCAGCATGGGACAGGGAAGGGATACGCAGTATTTT. The encoded protein is CASMGQGRDTQYF.

This clonotype was detected a few times. The chain carries TRBV5-1 and TRBJ1-1; D uncertain. Germline values: CDR1 SGHRS, CDR2 YFSETQ. Trimming removed 5 bases from V and 1 base from J, with 15 bases in between. This CDR3 spans 15 amino acids. In DNA, the CDR3 is TGCGCCAGCAGTTCCCGAGGCCGGGAGAACACTGAAGCTTTCTTT. The encoded protein is CASSSRGRENTEAFF.

V is TRBV30 and J is TRBJ2-7, with a possible D match to TRBD1 (5 bases). The V gene's germline CDR1 is GTSNPN and CDR2 SVGIG (reference sequence). V shed 4 bases and J shed 6 bases, with 25 bases lying between them. The CDR3 is made up of 16 amino acids. CDR3 sequence (DNA): TGTGCCTGGACCAAGGGGTTTAGGACCGGGTTAGGCGAGCAGTACTTC. This gives the protein CAWTKGFRTGLGEQYF.

V usage is TRBV7-2 and J usage is TRBJ2-3, with TRBD2 matching over 11 bases. The junction had 13 bases not matched to a gene; V was cut back by 5 bases and J by 6 bases. CDR1 SGHTA and CDR2 FQGNSA come from the germline V gene. This CDR3 comprises 17 residues. Here the CDR3 reads CASSTLAGVLKGDTQYF. Here the CDR3 DNA reads TGTGCCAGCAGCACACTAGCGGGAGTACTCAAGGGGGATACGCAGTATTTT.

The chain combines TRBV24-1 with TRBJ2-1; D unclear. Germline V gene lookup returns CDR1 KGHDR and CDR2 SFDVKD. The CDR3 has 12 amino acids. Between the trimmed V and J ends, which lost 7 bases and 5 bases, there was a span of 8 bases. The CDR3 region is CATRGFDNEQFF. The CDR3 nucleotides read TGTGCCACCAGGGGTTTCGACAATGAGCAGTTCTTC.

This clonotype was counted only a few times. This chain links TRBV11-2 with TRBJ2-3; 13 nucleotides align to TRBD2. After removal of 5 bases from V and 4 bases from J, the junction contained 12 bases not matched to a gene. The CDR3 runs to 18 residues. In germline, CDR1 is SGHAT, CDR2 FQNNGV. CDR3 residues: CASSTLEGLAGAADTQYF. The CDR3 coding sequence is TGTGCCAGCAGCACATTAGAAGGACTAGCGGGAGCCGCAGATACGCAGTATTTT.